The T cell receptor beta chain described here comes from a study of T cell repertoires in cytomegalovirus infection. Study summary: Shared public TCR beta signatures pointed to both CMV infection and a matching HLA type. Study observations and caveats: There were HLA-C-restricted CMV-specific TCR beta clonotypes dominating the ex vivo response. Carriers of CMV and the relevant HLA type were discriminated by public TCR beta frequency.

Losses at the gene ends were 0 bases for V and 6 bases for J; bases not matched to a gene: 12. Germline CDR1 reads ENHRY; CDR2 reads SYGVKD. The CDR3 is 18 residues long. TCRdb re-derived calls from the reads in MiXCR, one entry per CDR3 protein. The sample consists of 200,000 to 250,000 distinct CDR3 sequences, roughly 23% of them appearing once. The sample holds a few counts of this clonotype. Antigen unknown. Sequencing was carried out using CD8+ T cells from PBMCs. This TCR was recovered from a human donor in good health (CMV status not recorded). Some clones in this sample may be carry-over from other donors' samples. V gene TRBV10-3 combines with J gene TRBJ2-3; 10 bases align to TRBD2. CDR3 amino acids: CAISESGLAGALMDTQYF. The CDR3 DNA follows: TGTGCCATCAGTGAGTCTGGTCTAGCGGGGGCCCTCATGGATACGCAGTATTTT.